The rows below give T cell receptor beta chains drawn from one sample of a study of T cells in localized non-small cell lung cancer. Here immunoSEQ multiplex PCR was the method, and the copy in TCRdb shows in-frame clones only, minus some. The repertoire holds 35,000 to 40,000 clones, with roughly four fifths as singletons. The sequencing used peripheral blood, collected before any cancer treatment. These receptors all come from a male donor at least 60 years old with stage III squamous cell lung carcinoma. Both conserved end residues are part of each CDR3. D genes are given only for firm matches. Not all rows give a size; the values are once, few, many and, for expanded clones, a class.

clone_size: .
j_call: TRBJ2-2
d_call: .
v_call: TRBV4-1
cdr3_nt: TGCGCCAGCAGCCAAGATCTGTGGGGGGAGCTGTTTTTT
cdr3_aa: CASSQDLWGELFF

clone_size: .
j_call: TRBJ2-3
d_call: TRBD2
v_call: TRBV7-9
cdr3_nt: TGTGCCAGCAGCTTACGGCGAGAACGAAGGACCACGCGGGAGGATACGCAGTATTTT
cdr3_aa: CASSLRRERRTTREDTQYF

clone_size: .
j_call: TRBJ1-3
d_call: .
v_call: TRBV6-1
cdr3_nt: TGTGCCAGCAGTGCGGGGGGAAACACCATATATTTT
cdr3_aa: CASSAGGNTIYF

clone_size: .
j_call: TRBJ2-1
d_call: .
v_call: TRBV4-1
cdr3_nt: TGCGCCAGCAGCCAATGGGAGGGGGATGAAAATGAGCAGTTCTTC
cdr3_aa: CASSQWEGDENEQFF

clone_size: .
j_call: TRBJ2-5
d_call: TRBD1
v_call: TRBV11-2
cdr3_nt: TGTGCCAGCAGCGTCGACAGGGGGAGAGGAGAGACCCAGTACTTC
cdr3_aa: CASSVDRGRGETQYF

clone_size: .
j_call: TRBJ1-2
d_call: TRBD1
v_call: TRBV7-2
cdr3_nt: TGTGCCAGCAGCTTAGTTGGGACAGCTAATTCTAACTATGGCTACACCTTC
cdr3_aa: CASSLVGTANSNYGYTF

clone_size: .
j_call: TRBJ2-4
d_call: TRBD2
v_call: TRBV30
cdr3_nt: TGTGCCTGGAGTGTAGCGGGGATACTAGCCAAAAACATTCAGTACTTC
cdr3_aa: CAWSVAGILAKNIQYF

clone_size: .
j_call: TRBJ2-2
d_call: .
v_call: TRBV2
cdr3_nt: TGTGCCAGCAGTGGTGCTCGGGCCGCTGGGGAGCTGTTTTTT
cdr3_aa: CASSGARAAGELFF

clone_size: .
j_call: TRBJ1-1
d_call: .
v_call: TRBV19
cdr3_nt: TGTGCCAGTAGTATAGATCTAGCTACTGAAGCTTTCTTT
cdr3_aa: CASSIDLATEAFF

clone_size: .
j_call: TRBJ1-1
d_call: TRBD1
v_call: TRBV7-2
cdr3_nt: TGTGCCAGCAGCTCGATAGACAGGGGCACTGAAGCTTTCTTT
cdr3_aa: CASSSIDRGTEAFF

clone_size: .
j_call: TRBJ2-3
d_call: .
v_call: TRBV7-9
cdr3_nt: TGTGCCAGCAGCTTCGCGGCCAGCACAGATACGCAGTATTTT
cdr3_aa: CASSFAASTDTQYF

clone_size: .
j_call: TRBJ1-1
d_call: TRBD1
v_call: TRBV10-3
cdr3_nt: TGTGCCATCAGTGAGTTGGAGGGGGCTAATGAAGCTTTCTTT
cdr3_aa: CAISELEGANEAFF

clone_size: .
j_call: TRBJ2-1
d_call: TRBD2
v_call: TRBV5-1
cdr3_nt: TGCGCCAGCAGCTTGTGGACTAGCACCAATGAGCAGTTCTTC
cdr3_aa: CASSLWTSTNEQFF

clone_size: .
j_call: TRBJ2-7
d_call: .
v_call: TRBV11-2
cdr3_nt: TGTGCCAGCAGCCCCCCTGGGTACGAGCAGTACTTC
cdr3_aa: CASSPPGYEQYF

clone_size: few
j_call: TRBJ1-2
d_call: TRBD1
v_call: TRBV19
cdr3_nt: TGTGCCAGTAGTATAGTGGGACAGCGTGGCTACACCTTC
cdr3_aa: CASSIVGQRGYTF

clone_size: once
j_call: TRBJ2-1
d_call: .
v_call: TRBV5-1
cdr3_nt: TGCGCCAGCAGCTTAGGGGGAGAAGCCTACAATGAGCAGTTCTTC
cdr3_aa: CASSLGGEAYNEQFF

clone_size: .
j_call: TRBJ2-2
d_call: TRBD1
v_call: TRBV9
cdr3_nt: TGTGCCAGCAGCCCGGGACAGCTGAACACCGGGGAGCTGTTTTTT
cdr3_aa: CASSPGQLNTGELFF

clone_size: .
j_call: TRBJ2-3
d_call: .
v_call: TRBV2
cdr3_nt: TGTGCTAAGAGCCTACAATCAGATACGCAGTATTTT
cdr3_aa: CAKSLQSDTQYF

clone_size: .
j_call: TRBJ1-1
d_call: .
v_call: TRBV7-3
cdr3_nt: TGTGCCAGCACCTCAGGGGACACTGAAGCTTTCTTT
cdr3_aa: CASTSGDTEAFF

clone_size: .
j_call: TRBJ2-7
d_call: .
v_call: TRBV6-5
cdr3_nt: TGTGCCAGCAGTAGAGACACCGCCCGAGGCTACGAGCAGTACTTC
cdr3_aa: CASSRDTARGYEQYF

clone_size: .
j_call: TRBJ1-1
d_call: .
v_call: TRBV10-3
cdr3_nt: TGTGCCACCGCCCGACAGGTAGGGAACACTGAAGCTTTCTTT
cdr3_aa: CATARQVGNTEAFF

clone_size: .
j_call: TRBJ2-2
d_call: .
v_call: TRBV27
cdr3_nt: TGTGCCGGGGGACGGTGGGCCGGGGAGCTGTTTTTT
cdr3_aa: CAGGRWAGELFF

clone_size: .
j_call: TRBJ1-1
d_call: .
v_call: TRBV11-2
cdr3_nt: TGTGCCAGCAGCTTAAGCCGAAGGGGACACCGGAACACTGAAGCTTTCTTT
cdr3_aa: CASSLSRRGHRNTEAFF

clone_size: .
j_call: TRBJ2-7
d_call: TRBD1
v_call: TRBV19
cdr3_nt: TGTGCCAGTAGTATAACGGGACAGGGGATCAACGAGCAGTACTTC
cdr3_aa: CASSITGQGINEQYF

clone_size: once
j_call: TRBJ1-1
d_call: .
v_call: TRBV18
cdr3_nt: TGTGCCAGCTCAGGCGGGGGTGAAGCTTTCTTT
cdr3_aa: CASSGGGEAFF

clone_size: few
j_call: TRBJ2-3
d_call: .
v_call: TRBV9
cdr3_nt: TGTGCCAGCAGCGTAGCCATGGCAAATACGCAGTATTTT
cdr3_aa: CASSVAMANTQYF

clone_size: .
j_call: TRBJ2-3
d_call: .
v_call: TRBV27
cdr3_nt: TGTGCCAGCAGTACCACCGGTTTCTCCCGGGATACGCAGTATTTT
cdr3_aa: CASSTTGFSRDTQYF

clone_size: .
j_call: TRBJ1-5
d_call: .
v_call: TRBV25-1
cdr3_nt: TGTGCCAGCAGTGAATCGCGGGGGGCCCAGCCCCAGCATTTT
cdr3_aa: CASSESRGAQPQHF

clone_size: .
j_call: TRBJ1-1
d_call: TRBD1
v_call: TRBV25-1
cdr3_nt: TGTGCCAGCAGTGAACCACGGACAGGGAACACTGAAGCTTTCTTT
cdr3_aa: CASSEPRTGNTEAFF

clone_size: .
j_call: TRBJ1-1
d_call: .
v_call: TRBV5-1
cdr3_nt: TGCGCCAGCAGCTTGGAAGTGGACACTGAAGCTTTCTTT
cdr3_aa: CASSLEVDTEAFF

clone_size: once
j_call: TRBJ2-3
d_call: .
v_call: TRBV27
cdr3_nt: TGTGCCAGCAGTCCGGGACCGGGTTTGGGGGCAGATACGCAGTATTTT
cdr3_aa: CASSPGPGLGADTQYF

clone_size: .
j_call: TRBJ1-1
d_call: .
v_call: TRBV5-8
cdr3_nt: TGTGCCAGCAGAAATCGGGGTGATGGGACTGAAGCTTTCTTT
cdr3_aa: CASRNRGDGTEAFF

clone_size: .
j_call: TRBJ2-7
d_call: TRBD2
v_call: TRBV5-4
cdr3_nt: TGTGCCAGCAGTACTAGCGGGAGGGTAGGGTACGAGCAGTACTTC
cdr3_aa: CASSTSGRVGYEQYF

clone_size: .
j_call: TRBJ1-1
d_call: .
v_call: TRBV4-1
cdr3_nt: TGCGCCAGCAGCCAAGACCCACAGGGGAACACTGAAGCTTTCTTT
cdr3_aa: CASSQDPQGNTEAFF

clone_size: .
j_call: TRBJ1-2
d_call: .
v_call: TRBV19
cdr3_nt: TGTGCCAGTAGTATTGCCAGGGACATGGGCTACACCTTC
cdr3_aa: CASSIARDMGYTF

clone_size: .
j_call: TRBJ1-6
d_call: TRBD1
v_call: TRBV7-9
cdr3_nt: TGTGCCAGCAGCTTACAGGGGGCGAATTCACCCCTCCACTTT
cdr3_aa: CASSLQGANSPLHF

clone_size: .
j_call: TRBJ1-1
d_call: .
v_call: TRBV20-1
cdr3_nt: TGCAGTGCTAGCAGGGGCGAGGAAGCTTTCTTT
cdr3_aa: CSASRGEEAFF

clone_size: once
j_call: TRBJ2-1
d_call: TRBD2
v_call: TRBV19
cdr3_nt: TGTGCCAGTAGTACAGGGACTAGCGGGAGGGCCGTAAATGAGCAGTTCTTC
cdr3_aa: CASSTGTSGRAVNEQFF

clone_size: .
j_call: TRBJ1-1
d_call: TRBD1
v_call: TRBV7-6
cdr3_nt: TGTGCCAGCAGCCTAGGGACAGGGGGCCGGGTGACTGAAGCTTTCTTT
cdr3_aa: CASSLGTGGRVTEAFF

clone_size: .
j_call: TRBJ2-3
d_call: TRBD1
v_call: TRBV7-2
cdr3_nt: TGTGCCAGCAGCTTAGGACAGGGTTCATCTAGGACAGATACGCAGTATTTT
cdr3_aa: CASSLGQGSSRTDTQYF

clone_size: .
j_call: TRBJ1-1
d_call: .
v_call: TRBV6-6
cdr3_nt: TGTGCCAGCACAACCGACATGGGGAACACTGAAGCTTTCTTT
cdr3_aa: CASTTDMGNTEAFF

clone_size: .
j_call: TRBJ2-1
d_call: .
v_call: TRBV5-1
cdr3_nt: TGCGCCAGCAGCTTGCGCCCCGGGAACTACAATGAGCAGTTCTTC
cdr3_aa: CASSLRPGNYNEQFF

clone_size: .
j_call: TRBJ1-2
d_call: TRBD1
v_call: TRBV18
cdr3_nt: TGTGCCAGCTCTCCGGGACAGGATAATGGCTACACCTTC
cdr3_aa: CASSPGQDNGYTF

clone_size: .
j_call: TRBJ1-5
d_call: .
v_call: TRBV19
cdr3_nt: TGTGCCAGTAGTCAGAACAGTGGGAGCAATCAGCCCCAGCATTTT
cdr3_aa: CASSQNSGSNQPQHF